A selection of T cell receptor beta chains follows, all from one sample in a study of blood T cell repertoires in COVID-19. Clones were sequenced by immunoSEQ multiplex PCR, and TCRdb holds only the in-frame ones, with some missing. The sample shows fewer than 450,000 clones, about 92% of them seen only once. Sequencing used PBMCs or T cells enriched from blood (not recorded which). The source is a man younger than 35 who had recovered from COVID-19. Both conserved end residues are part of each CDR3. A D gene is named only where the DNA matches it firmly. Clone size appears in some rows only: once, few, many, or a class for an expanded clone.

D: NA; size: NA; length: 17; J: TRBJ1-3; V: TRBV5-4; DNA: TGTGCCAGCAGCTTGGCTGGTCTGCGGAGCTCTGGAAACACCATATATTTT; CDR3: CASSLAGLRSSGNTIYF
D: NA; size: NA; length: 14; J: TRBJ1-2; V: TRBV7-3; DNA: TGTGCCAGCAGCTTGGGGGCGGGTGACTATGGCTACACCTTC; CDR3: CASSLGAGDYGYTF
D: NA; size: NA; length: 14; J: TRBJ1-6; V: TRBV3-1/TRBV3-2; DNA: TGTGCCAGCAGCCTCCGGGACACCAATTCACCCCTCCACTTT; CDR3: CASSLRDTNSPLHF
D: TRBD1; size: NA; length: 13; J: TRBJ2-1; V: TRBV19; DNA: TGTGCCAGTAGTGTGACAGGGTCCCCTGAGCAGTTCTTC; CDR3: CASSVTGSPEQFF
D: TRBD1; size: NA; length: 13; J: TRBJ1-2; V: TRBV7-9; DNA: TGTGCCAGCAGCCTCGGGACAGCCTATGGCTACACCTTC; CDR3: CASSLGTAYGYTF
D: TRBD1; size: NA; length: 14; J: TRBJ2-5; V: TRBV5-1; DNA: TGCGCCAGCAGCTTGGGGACAGGGCAAGAGACCCAGTACTTC; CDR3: CASSLGTGQETQYF
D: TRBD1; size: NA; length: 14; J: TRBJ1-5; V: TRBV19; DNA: TGTGCCAGCCGGGACAGGGGCGCCAATCAGCCCCAGCATTTT; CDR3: CASRDRGANQPQHF
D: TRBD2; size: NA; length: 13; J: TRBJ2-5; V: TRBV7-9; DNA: TGTGCCAGCAGCTTGACTAGCGGGGAGACCCAGTACTTC; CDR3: CASSLTSGETQYF
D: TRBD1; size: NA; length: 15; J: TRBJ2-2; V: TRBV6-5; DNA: TGTGCCAGCACCGGTCGGGACAGACCCACCGGGGAGCTGTTTTTT; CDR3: CASTGRDRPTGELFF
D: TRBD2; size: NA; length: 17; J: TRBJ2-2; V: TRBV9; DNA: TGTGCCAGCAGCCCAGAAGGACTAGCGGGGGTTACCGGGGAGCTGTTTTTT; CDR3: CASSPEGLAGVTGELFF
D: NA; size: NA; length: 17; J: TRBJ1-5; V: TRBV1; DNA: TGCACCAGCAGCCCATTAATGACAGGGTATAGCAATCAGCCCCAGCATTTT; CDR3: CTSSPLMTGYSNQPQHF
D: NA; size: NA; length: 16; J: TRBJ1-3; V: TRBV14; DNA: TGTGCCAGCAGCCAAGACCTCCGGGGAGCTGGAAACACCATATATTTT; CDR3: CASSQDLRGAGNTIYF
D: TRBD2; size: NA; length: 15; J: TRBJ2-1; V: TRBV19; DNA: TGTGCCAGTAGTTATAGCGGGAGCTCCTACAATGAGCAGTTCTTC; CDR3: CASSYSGSSYNEQFF
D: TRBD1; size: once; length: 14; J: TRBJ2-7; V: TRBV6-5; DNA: TGTGCCAGCAGGCCGGGACAGGGGACTTACGAGCAGTACTTC; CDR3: CASRPGQGTYEQYF
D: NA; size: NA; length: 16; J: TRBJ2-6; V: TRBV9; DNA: TGTGCCAGCAGCCGAAGGGGCGACTCTGGGGCCAACGTCCTGACTTTC; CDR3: CASSRRGDSGANVLTF
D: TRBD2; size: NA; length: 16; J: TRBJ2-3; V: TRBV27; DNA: TGTGCCAGCAGTCCAATTAGCGGGGGGGTCACAGATACGCAGTATTTT; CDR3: CASSPISGGVTDTQYF
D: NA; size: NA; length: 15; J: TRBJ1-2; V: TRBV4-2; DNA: TGTGCCAGCAGCCAAGATGTAGGCGGGGCCTATGGCTACACCTTC; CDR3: CASSQDVGGAYGYTF
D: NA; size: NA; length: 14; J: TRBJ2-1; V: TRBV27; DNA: TGTGCCAGCAGTTTAGAGGCCCACACCCATGAGCAGTTCTTC; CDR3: CASSLEAHTHEQFF
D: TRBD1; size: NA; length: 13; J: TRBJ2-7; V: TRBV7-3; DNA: TGTGCCAGCAGCCGGGACAGGGGTTACGAGCAGTACTTC; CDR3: CASSRDRGYEQYF
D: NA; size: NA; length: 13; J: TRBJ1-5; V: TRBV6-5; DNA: TGTGCCAGCAGGCGGGCAGGCAATCAGCCCCAGCATTTT; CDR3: CASRRAGNQPQHF
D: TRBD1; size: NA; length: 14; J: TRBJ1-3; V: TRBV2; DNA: TGTGCCAGCTGGACAGGCCTCTCTGGAAACACCATATATTTT; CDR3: CASWTGLSGNTIYF
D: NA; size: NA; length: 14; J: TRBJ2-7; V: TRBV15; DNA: TGTGCCACCAGCAGGGGGGGTTCATACTACGAGCAGTACTTC; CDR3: CATSRGGSYYEQYF
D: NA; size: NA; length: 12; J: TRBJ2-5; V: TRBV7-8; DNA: TGTGCCAGCAGCTTCCAGCAAGAGACCCAGTACTTC; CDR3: CASSFQQETQYF
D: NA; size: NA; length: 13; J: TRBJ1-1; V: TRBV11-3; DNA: TGTGCCAGCAGCCAGCAGGGTCACACTGAAGCTTTCTTT; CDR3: CASSQQGHTEAFF
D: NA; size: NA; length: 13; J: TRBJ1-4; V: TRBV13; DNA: TGTGCCAGCAGCTTAGGACAGAATGAAAAACTGTTTTTT; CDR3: CASSLGQNEKLFF
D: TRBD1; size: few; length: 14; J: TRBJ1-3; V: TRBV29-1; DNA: TGCAGCGTTACAGGGGACCGCTCTGGAAACACCATATATTTT; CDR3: CSVTGDRSGNTIYF